This TCR beta chain was obtained from a study of OX40 agonist ivuxolimab in advanced cancers. Study at large: Patients were treated with intravenous ivuxolimab, dosed at 0.01 to 10 mg/kg and infused every 2 weeks. Study-level results: CD8+ T cells showed, on average, more clonal expansion than CD4+ cells.

Profiled with immunoSEQ multiplex PCR; TCRdb holds only in-frame clones, not every one. Of 100,000 to 130,000 clones in the sample, 80% to 95% were seen once. Germline loops: CDR1 LNHDA, CDR2 SQIVND (reference sequence). Trimming took 6 bases from V and 5 from J, leaving 22 bases between them. This CDR3 has 16 residues. Remarks on this clone: What it recognizes is unknown.

The source is an adult with an advanced solid tumor such as melanoma, head and neck, liver or kidney cancer. This chain joins TRBV19 and TRBJ2-5; tentatively, D is TRBD2 (5 bases). The sample was CD4+ or CD8+ T cells sorted from blood, taken in a trial of the OX40 agonist ivuxolimab. The CDR3 protein is CASSLLAGDERETQYF. In nucleotides, the CDR3 is TGTGCCAGTAGCCTTCTCGCGGGCGACGAGAGGGAGACCCAGTACTTC.